The clone carrying this T cell receptor (beta chain) has a count of ten or more. Trimming pared 6 bases from V and 5 bases from J, leaving 12 bases between. CDR1 is MNHEY and CDR2 is SMNVEV in the germline V gene (reference sequence). The CDR3 runs to 13 residues. This entry belongs to a study of T cell repertoires in cytomegalovirus infection. TCRdb ran MiXCR on the reads and lists one entry per CDR3 protein. Of approximately 490,000 distinct CDR3 sequences in the sample, about 11% were seen once. This clonotype originated in a human donor in good health (CMV status not recorded). Some clones in this sample may be carry-over from other donors' samples. Sequences were obtained from PBMCs. The rearrangement uses TRBV27 and TRBJ2-3; a possible D gene is TRBD1 (5 bases). The CDR3 sequence: CASRRTGIDTQYF. CDR3 in DNA: TGTGCCAGCAGGCGCACAGGAATAGATACGCAGTATTTT.